These 12 T cell receptor beta chains originate from one sample sequenced in a study of technical replicates of blood from several donors. Data came from immunoSEQ multiplex PCR; TCRdb stores just in-frame clones and leaves some out. The data hold about 49,000 clones, with approximately 90% observed a single time. Sequencing was carried out using PBMCs. The receptors originated from a human donor in good health. Some clones in this sample may be carry-over from other donors' samples.

This chain links TRBV19 with TRBJ1-6, with 9 bases fitting TRBD1. There are 15 residues in the CDR3. Losses at the gene ends were 4 bases for V and 8 bases for J; bases not matched to a gene: 6. Germline V gene data show CDR1 as LNHDA and CDR2 as SQIVND (reference sequence). The DNA of the CDR3 is TGTGCCAGTAGTACCCGGGACAGGGAGTATTCACCCCTCCACTTT. Translation gives CASSTRDREYSPLHF.

V gene TRBV27 combines with J gene TRBJ2-5; a possible D gene is TRBD1 (6 bases). Germline-derived CDR1 and CDR2 are MNHEY and SMNVEV (reference sequence). The CDR3 is 14 residues long. Trimming stripped 5 bases from V and 5 bases from J, with 15 bases between. The CDR3, as DNA: TGTGCCAGCAGTACCCGGACAGAGTTTGAGACCCAGTACTTC. Protein: CASSTRTEFETQYF.

The chain links TRBV2 to TRBJ1-1, with 12 bases lining up with TRBD1. CDR3 length: 14 residues. V lost 7 bases and J lost 5; bases outside the gene matches: 5. Germline CDR1 is SNHLY and CDR2 is FYNNEI. CDR3 protein: CASTRDRGLTEAFF. The CDR3 coding sequence is TGTGCCAGCACTCGGGACAGGGGGCTAACTGAAGCTTTCTTT.

This sequence joins TRBV2 and TRBJ1-1, with D possibly TRBD1 on 6 matching bases. Germline V gives CDR1 SNHLY, CDR2 FYNNEI. V shed 4 bases and J shed 2 bases, with 17 bases lying between them. CDR3 length: 16 amino acids. CDR3 DNA: TGTGCCAGCAGTGGACCAGGGGAGATAAGAAACACTGAAGCTTTCTTT. Translation gives CASSGPGEIRNTEAFF.

This sequence joins TRBV5-6 and TRBJ1-5; weak D call: TRBD1 (5 bases). V was clipped by 2 bases and J by 1 base, with 7 bases between them. The CDR3 is 14 residues long. In germline, CDR1 is SGHDT, CDR2 YYEEEE. CDR3 amino acids: CASSFRQSNQPQHF. The CDR3 nucleotides are TGTGCCAGCAGCTTCCGACAGAGCAATCAGCCCCAGCATTTT. Drawing the rest from reference TRBV5-6 and TRBJ1-5, the complete variable domain is DAGVTQSPTHLIKTRGQQVTLRCSPKSGHDTVSWYQQALGQGPQFIFQYYEEEERQRGNFPDRFSGHQFPNYSSELNVNALLLGDSALYLCASSFRQSNQPQHFGDGTRLSIL.

The rearrangement links TRBV25-1 to TRBJ2-7; TRBD1 matches 7 bases. Losses at the gene ends were 3 bases for V and 4 bases for J; bases not matched to a gene: 3. Germline CDR1 reads MGHDK; CDR2 reads SYGVNS. CDR3 size: 13 residues. CDR3 sequence: CASSDGTAYEQYF. The CDR3 nucleotides read TGTGCCAGCAGTGATGGGACAGCTTACGAGCAGTACTTC.

The genes are TRBV19 and TRBJ2-2, with 13 bases identical to TRBD2. The V gene's germline CDR1 is LNHDA and CDR2 SQIVND (reference sequence). V lost 8 bases and J lost 7; bases outside the gene matches: 7. This CDR3 has 15 amino acids. The CDR3 here is CASGWTSGSIGELFF. The CDR3 region has the DNA TGTGCCAGTGGATGGACTAGCGGGAGTATCGGGGAGCTGTTTTTT. Looking up the rest from reference TRBV19 and TRBJ2-2 gives the full variable domain: DGGITQSPKYLFRKEGQNVTLSCEQNLNHDAMYWYRQDPGQGLRLIYYSQIVNDFQKGDIAEGYSVSREKKESFPLTVTSAQKNPTAFYLCASGWTSGSIGELFFGEGSRLTVL.

Only a few counts were recorded for this clone. The chain has TRBV7-2 and TRBJ2-5, with 12 bases aligning to TRBD2. CDR1 SGHTA and CDR2 FQGNSA come from the germline V gene. The CDR3 runs to 16 residues. The junction had 5 bases not matched to a gene; V was cut back by 5 bases and J by 1 base. CDR3 in DNA: TGTGCCAGCAGCACCAGGACTAGCGGGGTCCAAGAGACCCAGTACTTC. Amino acids: CASSTRTSGVQETQYF. The full variable domain, its missing parts supplied by reference TRBV7-2 and TRBJ2-5, is GAGVSQSPSNKVTEKGKDVELRCDPISGHTALYWYRQSLGQGLEFLIYFQGNSAPDKSGLPSDRFSAERTGGSVSTLTIQRTQQEDSAVYLCASSTRTSGVQETQYFGPGTRLLVL.

This clone was observed a single time. The chain carries TRBV4-3 and TRBJ2-7; 7 nucleotides match TRBD2. The CDR3 extends over 14 amino acids. Germline assignment: CDR1 LGHNA and CDR2 YSLEER. The trim removed 2 bases at V and 3 bases at J, leaving 4 bases unmatched. The CDR3 loop is CASSQQAGNYEQYF. As DNA, the CDR3 is TGCGCCAGCAGCCAACAAGCGGGAAACTACGAGCAGTACTTC.

V is TRBV30 and J is TRBJ1-1, with D possibly TRBD1 on 5 matching bases. In germline, CDR1 is GTSNPN, CDR2 SVGIG (reference sequence). V was pared by 2 bases and J by 4 bases, with 11 bases between. The CDR3 is 13 residues long. Here the CDR3 reads CAWSSSGGTEAFF. The CDR3 DNA reads as TGTGCCTGGAGTTCCTCGGGGGGCACTGAAGCTTTCTTT.

The rearrangement joins TRBV10-3 to TRBJ2-5; 9 bases are shared with TRBD2. The germline V gene has CDR1 ENHRY and CDR2 SYGVKD. V gave up 4 bases and J gave up 6 bases; unmatched junction bases: 6. The CDR3 is 14 residues long. The CDR3 is CAISGREGRKTQYF. CDR3 coding DNA: TGTGCCATCAGTGGGCGGGAGGGCCGAAAGACCCAGTACTTC.

V is TRBV19 and J is TRBJ2-7; 8 nucleotides align to TRBD2. The germline CDR1 and CDR2 sequences are LNHDA and SQIVND (reference sequence). Trimming at V came to 9 bases and at J to 2 bases, leaving 3 bases not matched to a gene. The CDR3 contains 12 residues. The CDR3 spells CASAGLAYEQYF. The CDR3 DNA is TGTGCCAGCGCGGGACTAGCCTACGAGCAGTACTTC. The full variable domain, its missing parts supplied by reference TRBV19 and TRBJ2-7, is DGGITQSPKYLFRKEGQNVTLSCEQNLNHDAMYWYRQDPGQGLRLIYYSQIVNDFQKGDIAEGYSVSREKKESFPLTVTSAQKNPTAFYLCASAGLAYEQYFGPGTRLTVT.